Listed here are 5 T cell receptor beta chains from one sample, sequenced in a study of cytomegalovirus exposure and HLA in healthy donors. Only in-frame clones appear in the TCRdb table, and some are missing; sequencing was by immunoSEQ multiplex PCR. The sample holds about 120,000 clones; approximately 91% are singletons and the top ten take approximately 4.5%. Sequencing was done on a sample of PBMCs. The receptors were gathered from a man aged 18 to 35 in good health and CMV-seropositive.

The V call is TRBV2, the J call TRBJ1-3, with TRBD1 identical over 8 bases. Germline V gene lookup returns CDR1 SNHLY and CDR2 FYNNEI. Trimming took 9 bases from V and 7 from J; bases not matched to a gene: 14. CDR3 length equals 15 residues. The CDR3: CASKSDRGTWNTIYF. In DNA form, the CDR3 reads TGTGCCAGTAAATCCGACAGGGGCACATGGAACACCATATATTTT.

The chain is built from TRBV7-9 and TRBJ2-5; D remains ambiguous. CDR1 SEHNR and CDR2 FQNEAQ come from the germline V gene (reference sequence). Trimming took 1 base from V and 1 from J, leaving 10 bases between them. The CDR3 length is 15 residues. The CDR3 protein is CASSLGGWLQETQYF. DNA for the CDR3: TGTGCCAGCAGCTTAGGCGGATGGCTCCAAGAGACCCAGTACTTC.

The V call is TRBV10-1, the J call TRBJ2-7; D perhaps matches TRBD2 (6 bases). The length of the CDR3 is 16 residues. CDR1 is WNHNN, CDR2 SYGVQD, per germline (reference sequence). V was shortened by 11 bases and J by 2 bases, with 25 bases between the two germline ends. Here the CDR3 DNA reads TGCGCCGCCGGAGGGTTCCGGGCCGGGGCTCCCTACGAGCAGTACTTC. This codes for CAAGGFRAGAPYEQYF.

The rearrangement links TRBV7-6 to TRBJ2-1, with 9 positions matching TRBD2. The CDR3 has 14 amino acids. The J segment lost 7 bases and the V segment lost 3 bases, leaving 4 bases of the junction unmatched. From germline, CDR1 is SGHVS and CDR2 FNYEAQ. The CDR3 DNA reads TGTGCCAGCAGCTTTGCGGGGGGGCCAAATGAGCAGTTCTTC. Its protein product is CASSFAGGPNEQFF. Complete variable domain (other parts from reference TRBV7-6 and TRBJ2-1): GAGVSQSPRYKVTKRGQDVALRCDPISGHVSLYWYRQALGQGPEFLTYFNYEAQQDKSGLPNDRFSAERPEGSISTLTIQRTEQRDSAMYRCASSFAGGPNEQFFGPGTRLTVL.

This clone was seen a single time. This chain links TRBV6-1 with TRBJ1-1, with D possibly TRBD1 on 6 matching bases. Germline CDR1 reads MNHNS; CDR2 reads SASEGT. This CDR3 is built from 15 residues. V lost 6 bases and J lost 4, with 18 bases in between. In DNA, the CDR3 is TGTGCCAGCAGCGTCTCACAGGGTGGTGGCACTGAAGCTTTCTTT. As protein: CASSVSQGGGTEAFF.